Given below is one T cell receptor (beta chain) in context. Antigen: not known. The germline V gene encodes CDR1 LGHNA and CDR2 YNFKEQ. Trimming stripped 4 bases from V and 2 bases from J, with 19 bases between. This CDR3 is 17 amino acids long. The repertoire was sequenced with immunoSEQ multiplex PCR; TCRdb's copy has only in-frame clones and lacks some. The sample has 100,000 or so clones, just over 85% seen once. This entry is derived from a study of T cell responses to AZD1222 COVID-19 vaccine. Points from the study as a whole: Most donors were white British, females outnumbered males, and clonal diversity was possibly underestimated. Recipients of two AZD1222 doses showed rising Spike-specific TCR breadth and depth.

The chain combines TRBV4-2 with TRBJ2-3, with D possibly TRBD2 on 7 matching bases. This receptor was identified in an adult in good health. This sample comprised peripheral blood, obtained on day 0 of AZD1222 vaccination. CDR3 loop: CASSRGLLADLTDTQYF. CDR3 DNA: TGTGCCAGCAGCCGGGGGCTTCTAGCGGACCTCACAGATACGCAGTATTTT.